This TCR beta chain emerged from a study of blood T cell repertoires in COVID-19. Across the whole study: From the United States, Italy and Spain came samples of acute and convalescent COVID-19.

Original analysis: Nucleated cell counts were estimated from reference gene primer amplification. Here immunoSEQ multiplex PCR was the method, and the copy in TCRdb shows in-frame clones only, minus some. V and J calls and clone size are given by that table; D and trimming were obtained from the DNA. The sample lists 250,000 to 350,000 clones, 84% seen once, with approximately 1.5% in the top ten. CDR1 is ENHRY, CDR2 SYGVKD, per germline. CDR3 size: 17 residues. Unmatched junction bases numbered 4, after V lost 2 bases and J lost 4 bases. Seattle researchers signed up patients amid active infection and tracked them longitudinally.

This TCR came from a human donor with COVID-19, enrolled during active disease. The donor label of this sample is uncertain. The material sequenced was peripheral blood. V gene TRBV10-3 combines with J gene TRBJ2-3; 15 positions match TRBD2. The CDR3 nucleotides are TGTGCCATCAGTGAGGGACTAGCGGGAGGGTTGGCAGATACGCAGTATTTT. Translated: CAISEGLAGGLADTQYF.